Listed below are T cell receptor beta chains from one sample, sequenced in a study of early T cells in non-severe SARS-CoV-2 infection. TCRdb re-called the 5' RACE reads with MiXCR, one entry per CDR3 protein. The table shows about 30,000 distinct CDR3 sequences, with about 5.7% occurring only once. Sequencing was carried out using whole blood. These receptors all stem from an adult who was a healthcare worker with PCR-confirmed SARS-CoV-2 infection or an uninfected control (not recorded which). Both conserved end residues are part of each CDR3. D genes are given only for firm matches. The listing skips clone size in some rows; elsewhere it reads once, few, many or a size class.

CDR3nt: TGCAGTGCCACCCCTCGGCCGGCGTACGAGCAGTACTTC
CDR3aa: CSATPRPAYEQYF
j_gene: TRBJ2-7
abundance: many
v_gene: TRBV20-1
d_gene: NA

CDR3nt: TGTGCCAGCTCACCCCGGGGAGGGAAGGAGACCCAGTACTTC
CDR3aa: CASSPRGGKETQYF
j_gene: TRBJ2-5
abundance: many
v_gene: TRBV18
d_gene: TRBD2

CDR3nt: TGTGCCAGCAGCCCAGGCCGCGCGGGGGGTGGAGATACGCAGTATTTT
CDR3aa: CASSPGRAGGGDTQYF
j_gene: TRBJ2-3
abundance: many
v_gene: TRBV12-3/TRBV12-4
d_gene: TRBD2

CDR3nt: TGTGCCAGCAGCTTAGGGGGGTCTGGAAACACCATATATTTT
CDR3aa: CASSLGGSGNTIYF
j_gene: TRBJ1-3
abundance: many
v_gene: TRBV7-2
d_gene: NA

CDR3nt: TGCGCCAGCAGCCAGGCGCAAGTGGGAATGGGGACTGAAGCTTTCTTT
CDR3aa: CASSQAQVGMGTEAFF
j_gene: TRBJ1-1
abundance: many
v_gene: TRBV4-3
d_gene: NA

CDR3nt: TGTGCCACTAGGACGAGGGCTAGCGAGGGACAAGAGACCCAGTACTTC
CDR3aa: CATRTRASEGQETQYF
j_gene: TRBJ2-5
abundance: many
v_gene: TRBV6-1
d_gene: NA

CDR3nt: TGTGCCAGCAGTTCACTGAAGGCCGGGGCTAGCGACTATGAAAAACTGTTTTTT
CDR3aa: CASSSLKAGASDYEKLFF
j_gene: TRBJ1-4
abundance: many
v_gene: TRBV12-3/TRBV12-4
d_gene: NA

CDR3nt: TGCGCCAGCAGCCCTGTAGGGACAGGGGTGCTCTACGAGCAGTACTTC
CDR3aa: CASSPVGTGVLYEQYF
j_gene: TRBJ2-7
abundance: many
v_gene: TRBV4-3
d_gene: TRBD1

CDR3nt: TGTGCCAGCAGTTACTCGAAGCCAGCGACTAGCGGGAGTCCAGATACGCAGTATTTT
CDR3aa: CASSYSKPATSGSPDTQYF
j_gene: TRBJ2-3
abundance: few
v_gene: TRBV6-5
d_gene: TRBD2

CDR3nt: TGTGCCATCAGTGAGTCCCCTGGACAGGGCTACGAGCAGTACTTC
CDR3aa: CAISESPGQGYEQYF
j_gene: TRBJ2-7
abundance: many
v_gene: TRBV10-3
d_gene: TRBD1

CDR3nt: TGTGCCAGCGTTAAGGACACATCCACCGGGGAGCTGTTTTTT
CDR3aa: CASVKDTSTGELFF
j_gene: TRBJ2-2
abundance: NA
v_gene: TRBV7-9
d_gene: NA

CDR3nt: TGTGCCAGCAGCCTACCCCCCCAAGAGACCCAGTACTTC
CDR3aa: CASSLPPQETQYF
j_gene: TRBJ2-5
abundance: many
v_gene: TRBV7-9
d_gene: NA

CDR3nt: TGTGCCAGCAGCTTATCCCCTAGCAACACCGGGGAGCTGTTTTTT
CDR3aa: CASSLSPSNTGELFF
j_gene: TRBJ2-2
abundance: many
v_gene: TRBV7-8
d_gene: NA

CDR3nt: TGTGCCAGCAGCTTAGCCCGTGTGACTGGCACAGATACGCAGTATTTT
CDR3aa: CASSLARVTGTDTQYF
j_gene: TRBJ2-3
abundance: many
v_gene: TRBV7-9
d_gene: NA

CDR3nt: TGCAGTGCTACTTTAGCGGGGGCGGACCAAGAGACCCAGTACTTC
CDR3aa: CSATLAGADQETQYF
j_gene: TRBJ2-5
abundance: many
v_gene: TRBV20-1
d_gene: TRBD2

CDR3nt: TGTGCCAGCTCACGGGCCGGGACTAGCGGGAGTAGAGCAGATACGCAGTATTTT
CDR3aa: CASSRAGTSGSRADTQYF
j_gene: TRBJ2-3
abundance: many
v_gene: TRBV18
d_gene: TRBD2

CDR3nt: TGTGCCAGCAGCCAAGGAGGCGGGGGCGTGTCAAACACTGAAGCTTTCTTT
CDR3aa: CASSQGGGGVSNTEAFF
j_gene: TRBJ1-1
abundance: many
v_gene: TRBV3-1
d_gene: NA

CDR3nt: TGTGCCAGCAGCCCGACCGGGACAGGGCTTCAAGAGACCCAGTACTTC
CDR3aa: CASSPTGTGLQETQYF
j_gene: TRBJ2-5
abundance: few
v_gene: TRBV6-5
d_gene: TRBD1

CDR3nt: TGCAGTGCTAGAGGTTTCTATCTAGCGGGGGGACTCTACGAGCAGTACTTC
CDR3aa: CSARGFYLAGGLYEQYF
j_gene: TRBJ2-7
abundance: many
v_gene: TRBV20-1
d_gene: TRBD2

CDR3nt: TGCAGTGCTACTCATCTAAGACAAGAGACCCAGTACTTC
CDR3aa: CSATHLRQETQYF
j_gene: TRBJ2-5
abundance: many
v_gene: TRBV20-1
d_gene: NA

CDR3nt: TGTGCCAGCAGCTTTACTGATAAGGGCACTGAAGCTTTCTTT
CDR3aa: CASSFTDKGTEAFF
j_gene: TRBJ1-1
abundance: NA
v_gene: TRBV11-1
d_gene: NA

CDR3nt: TGTGCCAGCAGTTCTAATGAGGGGGGGCGAGCTTTCTTT
CDR3aa: CASSSNEGGRAFF
j_gene: TRBJ1-1
abundance: many
v_gene: TRBV6-5
d_gene: NA

CDR3nt: TGCAGCGTTGACAGGGGCAGAAACACCATATATTTT
CDR3aa: CSVDRGRNTIYF
j_gene: TRBJ1-3
abundance: many
v_gene: TRBV29-1
d_gene: NA

CDR3nt: TGTGCCAGCAGCTTATTCCCTGGACAGGGGACGGGAAACACCATATATTTT
CDR3aa: CASSLFPGQGTGNTIYF
j_gene: TRBJ1-3
abundance: many
v_gene: TRBV11-2
d_gene: TRBD1

CDR3nt: TGTGCCAGCAGTTTAGCAAACTGGGTAGCGGGAGCGTACAATGAGCAGTTCTTC
CDR3aa: CASSLANWVAGAYNEQFF
j_gene: TRBJ2-1
abundance: NA
v_gene: TRBV12-3/TRBV12-4
d_gene: TRBD2

CDR3nt: TGTGCCAGCAGTTACTTACCGGGACAGGGGAACTCCTACGAGCAGTACTTC
CDR3aa: CASSYLPGQGNSYEQYF
j_gene: TRBJ2-7
abundance: many
v_gene: TRBV6-2/TRBV6-3
d_gene: TRBD1

CDR3nt: TGCGCCAGCAGCTCCATGGTAGCGGGAGTCTACAATGAGCAGTTCTTC
CDR3aa: CASSSMVAGVYNEQFF
j_gene: TRBJ2-1
abundance: many
v_gene: TRBV5-1
d_gene: TRBD2

CDR3nt: TGCAGTGCTAGAGATTACCTTCGGGATACGCAGTATTTT
CDR3aa: CSARDYLRDTQYF
j_gene: TRBJ2-3
abundance: many
v_gene: TRBV20-1
d_gene: NA

CDR3nt: TGTGCCAGTAAAACTGGGTCTGGAAACACCATATATTTT
CDR3aa: CASKTGSGNTIYF
j_gene: TRBJ1-3
abundance: many
v_gene: TRBV5-4
d_gene: NA

CDR3nt: TGTGCCAGCAGAACCTTAGCGGGGTCCCAAGAGACCCAGTACTTC
CDR3aa: CASRTLAGSQETQYF
j_gene: TRBJ2-5
abundance: few
v_gene: TRBV7-2
d_gene: TRBD2

CDR3nt: TGTGCCAGTAGTATTTCTATTAGCACAGATACGCAGTATTTT
CDR3aa: CASSISISTDTQYF
j_gene: TRBJ2-3
abundance: few
v_gene: TRBV19
d_gene: NA

CDR3nt: TGTGCCAGCAGTTCGGGGGCGGGAAGCCTCATCTTC
CDR3aa: CASSSGAGSLIF
j_gene: TRBJ2-1
abundance: many
v_gene: TRBV12-3/TRBV12-4
d_gene: NA

CDR3nt: TGTGCCAGCAGCCTAATTAGGGGAAATGAGCAGTTCTTC
CDR3aa: CASSLIRGNEQFF
j_gene: TRBJ2-1
abundance: few
v_gene: TRBV3-1
d_gene: NA

CDR3nt: TGTGCCTGGAGTGTTTTAGGTTGGGAGCAGTTCTTC
CDR3aa: CAWSVLGWEQFF
j_gene: TRBJ2-1
abundance: NA
v_gene: TRBV30
d_gene: NA

CDR3nt: TGTGCCAGCAGCTTAGACTCAACCCACATTCTCATTACAGATACGCAGTATTTT
CDR3aa: CASSLDSTHILITDTQYF
j_gene: TRBJ2-3
abundance: many
v_gene: TRBV7-2
d_gene: NA

CDR3nt: TGTGCCAGCACCTTCCCCTCTATGACTAGCGGGAGCGCAATTACCTACGAGCAGTACTTC
CDR3aa: CASTFPSMTSGSAITYEQYF
j_gene: TRBJ2-7
abundance: many
v_gene: TRBV28
d_gene: TRBD2

CDR3nt: TGTGCCAGCAGTGAAAGGCGCCCCTACGAGCAGTACTTC
CDR3aa: CASSERRPYEQYF
j_gene: TRBJ2-7
abundance: few
v_gene: TRBV2
d_gene: NA

CDR3nt: TGTGCCAGCATTTTACAGGGGGCCGGCTACACCTTC
CDR3aa: CASILQGAGYTF
j_gene: TRBJ1-2
abundance: many
v_gene: TRBV6-1
d_gene: TRBD1

CDR3nt: TGCAGTGCGAAAGACGGGAGCACAGATACGCAGTATTTT
CDR3aa: CSAKDGSTDTQYF
j_gene: TRBJ2-3
abundance: NA
v_gene: TRBV20-1
d_gene: NA

CDR3nt: TGTGCCAGCAGTTTCCAGCTGCAAGAGACCCAGTACTTC
CDR3aa: CASSFQLQETQYF
j_gene: TRBJ2-5
abundance: NA
v_gene: TRBV12-3/TRBV12-4
d_gene: NA

CDR3nt: TGTGCCAGCAGCTTTGCTGGCAATGAGCAGTTCTTC
CDR3aa: CASSFAGNEQFF
j_gene: TRBJ2-1
abundance: many
v_gene: TRBV7-2
d_gene: NA

CDR3nt: TGTGCCAGCAGGCGACAGGAAGAGACCCAGTACTTC
CDR3aa: CASRRQEETQYF
j_gene: TRBJ2-5
abundance: many
v_gene: TRBV25-1
d_gene: NA

CDR3nt: TGTGCCAGCAACGGACAGACGAATTCACCCCTCCACTTT
CDR3aa: CASNGQTNSPLHF
j_gene: TRBJ1-6
abundance: many
v_gene: TRBV11-2
d_gene: NA

CDR3nt: TGTGCCAGCAGCCAAGATTGGGCTGGGGCCTACAATGAGCAGTTCTTC
CDR3aa: CASSQDWAGAYNEQFF
j_gene: TRBJ2-1
abundance: many
v_gene: TRBV3-1
d_gene: NA

CDR3nt: TGTGCCAGCAGTTTATCAGGGGGATATGGCAATGGCTACACCTTC
CDR3aa: CASSLSGGYGNGYTF
j_gene: TRBJ1-2
abundance: many
v_gene: TRBV27
d_gene: NA

CDR3nt: TGCAGTGCCGGGACTAGCGGGGTAAAAGGAGATACGCAGTATTTT
CDR3aa: CSAGTSGVKGDTQYF
j_gene: TRBJ2-3
abundance: many
v_gene: TRBV20-1
d_gene: TRBD2

CDR3nt: TGTGCCAGCAGAGTCTCCAGTGGGCCCGACCGTGAAGCTTTCTTT
CDR3aa: CASRVSSGPDREAFF
j_gene: TRBJ1-1
abundance: many
v_gene: TRBV12-3/TRBV12-4
d_gene: NA

CDR3nt: TGCAGTGCTAGAGGAGGACAGGCCACAGATACGCAGTATTTT
CDR3aa: CSARGGQATDTQYF
j_gene: TRBJ2-3
abundance: many
v_gene: TRBV20-1
d_gene: TRBD1

CDR3nt: TGTGCCAGCAGCGGCCGTAGCGGGTCAGGCGCTCGTGAGACCCAGTACTTC
CDR3aa: CASSGRSGSGARETQYF
j_gene: TRBJ2-5
abundance: NA
v_gene: TRBV5-4
d_gene: TRBD2